This T cell receptor beta chain was retrieved from a study of T cells in women clearing cervical HPV infection. Across the study: Blood came at first lesion visit for cases, post-clearance for controls.

General study points: CIN3+ cases had significantly higher TCR repertoire richness than controls, but evenness did not differ.

On this clone itself: Its antigen is not identified. The CDR3 goes on 3 residues after the read ends, and that part is filled in from the germline J gene.

CDR3 size: 13 residues. The germline V gene has CDR1 LNHDA and CDR2 SQIVND (reference sequence). The ends were cut back, 8 bases at V and 0 bases at J, with 10 bases in the middle. Profiling relied on immunoSEQ multiplex PCR, and the TCRdb table lists in-frame clones only, not all of them. The data include some 41,000 clones; the top ten clones carry about 7.3%. The sequencing input was blood buffy coat. The J gene is TRBJ1-1, the V gene TRBV19, with D perhaps matching TRBD1 (5 bases). The receptor was derived from a woman aged 18 to 75 with a cervical HPV16 infection that either progressed to CIN3+ or cleared (not recorded which). The CDR3: CASAGGLNTEAFF. The sequenced part of the CDR3 DNA is TGTGCCAGTGCCGGGGGTCTGAACACTGAA.